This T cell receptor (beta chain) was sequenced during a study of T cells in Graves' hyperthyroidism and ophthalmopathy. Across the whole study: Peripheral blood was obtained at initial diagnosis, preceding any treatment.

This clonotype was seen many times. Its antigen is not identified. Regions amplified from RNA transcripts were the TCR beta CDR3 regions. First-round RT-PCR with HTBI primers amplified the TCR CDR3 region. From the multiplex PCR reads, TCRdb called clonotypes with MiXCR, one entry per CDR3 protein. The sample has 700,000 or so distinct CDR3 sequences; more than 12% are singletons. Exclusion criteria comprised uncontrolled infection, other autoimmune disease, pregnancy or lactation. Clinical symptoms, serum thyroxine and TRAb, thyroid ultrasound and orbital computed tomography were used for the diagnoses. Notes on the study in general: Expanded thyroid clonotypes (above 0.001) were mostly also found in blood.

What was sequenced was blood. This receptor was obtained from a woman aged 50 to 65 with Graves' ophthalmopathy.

As DNA, the CDR3 is TGTGCCTGGACGAGGACAGATATGAACACTGAAGCTTTCTTT. This codes for CAWTRTDMNTEAFF. The J gene is TRBJ1-1, the V gene TRBV30, with a possible D match to TRBD1 (6 bases). Trimming removed 4 bases at V and 0 bases at J, with 12 bases between. The length of the CDR3 is 14 residues. In germline, CDR1 is GTSNPN, CDR2 SVGIG (reference sequence).